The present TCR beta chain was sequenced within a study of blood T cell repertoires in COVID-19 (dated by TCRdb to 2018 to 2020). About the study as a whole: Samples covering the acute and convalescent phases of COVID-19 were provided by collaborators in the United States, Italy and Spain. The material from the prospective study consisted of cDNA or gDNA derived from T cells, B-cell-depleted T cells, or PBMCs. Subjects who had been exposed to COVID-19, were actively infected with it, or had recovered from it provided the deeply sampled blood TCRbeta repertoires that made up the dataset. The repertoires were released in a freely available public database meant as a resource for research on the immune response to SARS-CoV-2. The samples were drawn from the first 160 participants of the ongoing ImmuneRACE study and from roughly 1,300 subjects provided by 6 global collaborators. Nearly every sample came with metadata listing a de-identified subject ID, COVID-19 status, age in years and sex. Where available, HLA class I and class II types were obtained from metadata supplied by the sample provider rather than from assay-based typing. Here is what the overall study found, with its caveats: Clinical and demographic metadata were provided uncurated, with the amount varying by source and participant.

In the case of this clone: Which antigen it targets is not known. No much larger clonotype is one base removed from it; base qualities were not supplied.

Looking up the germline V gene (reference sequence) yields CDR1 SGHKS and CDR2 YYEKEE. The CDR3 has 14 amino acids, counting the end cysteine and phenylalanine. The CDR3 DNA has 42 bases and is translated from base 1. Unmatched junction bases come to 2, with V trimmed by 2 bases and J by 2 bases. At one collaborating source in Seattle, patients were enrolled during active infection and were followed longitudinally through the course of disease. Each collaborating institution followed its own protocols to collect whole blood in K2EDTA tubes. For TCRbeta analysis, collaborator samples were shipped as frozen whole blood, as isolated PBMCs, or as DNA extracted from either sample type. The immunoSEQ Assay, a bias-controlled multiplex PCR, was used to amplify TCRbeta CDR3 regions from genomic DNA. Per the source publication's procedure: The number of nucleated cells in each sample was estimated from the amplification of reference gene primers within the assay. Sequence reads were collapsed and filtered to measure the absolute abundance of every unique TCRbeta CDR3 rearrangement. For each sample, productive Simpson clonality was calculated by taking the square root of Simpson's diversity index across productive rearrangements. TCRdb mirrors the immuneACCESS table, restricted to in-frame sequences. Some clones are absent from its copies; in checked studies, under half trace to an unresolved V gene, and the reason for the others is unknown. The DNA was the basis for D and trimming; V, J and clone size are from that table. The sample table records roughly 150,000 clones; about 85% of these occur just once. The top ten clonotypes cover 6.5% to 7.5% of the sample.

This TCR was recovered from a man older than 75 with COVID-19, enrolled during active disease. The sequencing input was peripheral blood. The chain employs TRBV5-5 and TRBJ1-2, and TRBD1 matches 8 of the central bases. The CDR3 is CASSFWTGNYGYTF. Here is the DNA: TGTGCCAGCAGCTTTTGGACAGGGAACTATGGCTACACCTTC. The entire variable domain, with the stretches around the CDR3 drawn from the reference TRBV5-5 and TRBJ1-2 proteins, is DAGVTQSPTHLIKTRGQQVTLRCSPISGHKSVSWYQQVLGQGPQFIFQYYEKEERGRGNFPDRFSARQFPNYSSELNVNALLLGDSALYLCASSFWTGNYGYTFGSGTRLTVV.